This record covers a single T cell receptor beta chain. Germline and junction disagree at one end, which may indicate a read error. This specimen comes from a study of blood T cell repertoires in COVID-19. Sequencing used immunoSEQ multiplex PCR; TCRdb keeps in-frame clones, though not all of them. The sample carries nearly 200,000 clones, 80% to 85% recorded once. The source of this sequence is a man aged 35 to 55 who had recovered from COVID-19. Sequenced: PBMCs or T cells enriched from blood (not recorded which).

The CDR3 DNA reads TGTGCCAGCAACTTGATAGGGGGGGACACAGATACGCAGTATTTT. It yields the protein CASNLIGGDTDTQYF. This chain links TRBV5-4 with TRBJ2-3; D perhaps matches TRBD2 (7 bases). Germline values: CDR1 SGHNT, CDR2 YYREEE (reference sequence). CDR3 length: 15 amino acids.